This entry concerns a single TCR beta chain. This entry belongs to a study of T cells in Graves' hyperthyroidism and ophthalmopathy. Amplified TCR beta CDR3 regions came from RNA transcripts. TCR CDR3 regions were first amplified by RT-PCR with HTBI primers. MiXCR, run by TCRdb on the multiplex PCR reads, gives a single entry per CDR3 protein. Here the sample spans just over 550,000 distinct CDR3 sequences, 35% to 55% being singletons. The sequence came from a woman between 18 and 30 years old with Graves' hyperthyroidism. Sequencing used peripheral blood or thyroid tissue (not recorded which).

The CDR3 nucleotides read TGTGCCAGCAGCTCGCGACCGGATCAGCCCCAGCATTTT. Protein: CASSSRPDQPQHF. The V and J genes are TRBV7-2 and TRBJ1-5; D is undetermined. V dropped 4 bases and J dropped 5 bases, with 9 bases sitting between them. Germline assignment: CDR1 SGHTA and CDR2 FQGNSA. CDR3 length: 13 amino acids.